This T cell receptor (beta chain) was retrieved from a study of siplizumab effects on memory and regulatory T cells. Study results and limitations: It seemed that naive T cells were more diverse than memory cells and were major contributors to the alloresponse. Mapping to unstimulated subsets was achieved for only a minor fraction of alloreactive clones. Alloreactive sequences that could be traced to unstimulated CD4+ memory cells showed a significant reduction under siplizumab.

Here immunoSEQ multiplex PCR was the method, and the copy in TCRdb shows in-frame clones only, minus some. Here the sample spans some 46,000 clones, approximately 93% being singletons. Trimming at V came to 4 bases and at J to 6 bases, leaving 4 bases not matched to a gene. This CDR3 has 13 residues. Germline V lookup: CDR1 LNHDA, CDR2 SQIVND (reference sequence). Notes on this clone: Its specificity is not known.

The sequence came from a human donor in good health. This chain links TRBV19 with TRBJ1-2; 8 bases fit TRBD1. The material sequenced was CD8+ T cells sorted from blood. CDR3 in amino acids: CASSRDRIDGYTF. CDR3 in DNA: TGTGCCAGTAGTAGGGACAGGATTGATGGCTACACCTTC.